Listed below are T cell receptor beta chains from one sample, sequenced in a study of CD8+ T cells in alopecia areata. Profiled with immunoSEQ multiplex PCR; TCRdb holds only in-frame clones, not every one. Of roughly 250,000 clones listed, roughly two thirds are singletons. Sequencing used CD4+ T cells sorted from blood, obtained at week 0. The receptors were gathered from a human donor with alopecia areata. Both conserved end residues are part of each CDR3. D genes are given only for firm matches. The listing skips clone size in some rows; elsewhere it reads once, few, many or a size class.

j_call clone_size d_call v_call cdr3_nt cdr3_aa
TRBJ1-1 . . TRBV30 TGTGCCTGGAGTGTACGCTCGGCCACCGGAGCTTTCTTT CAWSVRSATGAFF
TRBJ2-7 few . TRBV30 TGTGCCTGGAGTGGAGACATATGGTACGAGCAGTACTTC CAWSGDIWYEQYF
TRBJ2-3 few TRBD2 TRBV29-1 TGCAGCGTTGTTAAGGAACTAGCGGGATACCTCACAGATACGCAGTATTTT CSVVKELAGYLTDTQYF
TRBJ2-2 . TRBD2 TRBV29-1 TGCAGCGCCCGCGGACTAGCGGGGGGGATCACCGGGGAGCTGTTTTTT CSARGLAGGITGELFF
TRBJ2-6 . . TRBV5-4 TGTGCCAGCAGCCCGGCGTGGGGGAGCTCTGGGGCCAACGTCCTGACTTTC CASSPAWGSSGANVLTF
TRBJ1-4 . . TRBV27 TGTGCCAGCAGTCCTCAGGGCGCTAATGAAAAACTGTTTTTT CASSPQGANEKLFF
TRBJ1-1 . . TRBV25-1 TGTGCCAGCAGCTCTTCAGGCGTGAGGAACACTGAAGCTTTCTTT CASSSSGVRNTEAFF
TRBJ2-5 once . TRBV5-6 TGTGCCAGCAGCTCTGGGGGGAACCAAGAGACCCAGTACTTC CASSSGGNQETQYF
TRBJ1-4 . . TRBV5-1 TGCGCCAGCAGCTCGGGAACTGCAACTAATGAAAAACTGTTTTTT CASSSGTATNEKLFF
TRBJ1-6 . . TRBV7-9 TGTGCCAGCGGAGACGGAAATTCACCCCTCCACTTT CASGDGNSPLHF
TRBJ2-7 few TRBD1 TRBV29-1 TGCAGCGTGGGACAGGGGAACGAGCAGTACTTC CSVGQGNEQYF
TRBJ2-7 . . TRBV4-2 TGTGCCAGCAGCCAAGATGGCAGGGACATCTCCTACGAGCAGTACTTC CASSQDGRDISYEQYF
TRBJ2-7 . . TRBV30 TGTGCGAGCGGGGCGACAGGGGCGGGCGAGCAGTACTTC CASGATGAGEQYF
TRBJ1-1 few . TRBV29-1 TGCAGCGTTGACACTTACACTGAAGCTTTCTTT CSVDTYTEAFF
TRBJ1-1 few . TRBV18 TGTGCCAGCTCACCACCCGCCCTACCGACCCTCACTGAAGCTTTCTTT CASSPPALPTLTEAFF
TRBJ2-7 . . TRBV5-4 TGTGCCAGCAGCTCACGGGACCGACAGGAGCAGTACTTC CASSSRDRQEQYF
TRBJ2-1 . . TRBV13 TGTGCCAGCAGCTTAGGGGTCCGAAGCTCCTACAATGAGCAGTTCTTC CASSLGVRSSYNEQFF
TRBJ2-1 few . TRBV5-4 TGTGCCAGCAGCCATAGGGGCGATGAGCAGTTCTTC CASSHRGDEQFF
TRBJ2-5 . . TRBV6-4 TGTGCCAGCAGTGACCCCCGACAAGAGACCCAGTACTTC CASSDPRQETQYF
TRBJ2-7 . . TRBV5-1 TGCGCCAGCAGCCTCTACCGGGACGGAGACTACGAGCAGTACTTC CASSLYRDGDYEQYF
TRBJ1-5 . TRBD1 TRBV2 TGTGCCAGCAGGGGGACAGGGGACCAGCCCCAGCATTTT CASRGTGDQPQHF
TRBJ1-6 . . TRBV27 TGTGCCAGCAGTGGCACCTTGGGGTTGACCTATAATTCACCCCTCCACTTT CASSGTLGLTYNSPLHF
TRBJ2-7 once TRBD1 TRBV7-2 TGTGCCAGCACAATCACGGCAGGGGGCTTCGAGCAGTACTTC CASTITAGGFEQYF
TRBJ1-1 . . TRBV5-1 TGCGCCAGCAGCTTGGAGGCAGGGAACACTGAAGCTTTCTTT CASSLEAGNTEAFF
TRBJ2-2 . . TRBV9 TGTGCCAGCAGGGGACGGCCCAACACCGGGGAGCTGTTTTTT CASRGRPNTGELFF
TRBJ2-3 . TRBD1 TRBV7-2 TGTGCCAGCAGTCTAGAGGGGGCTAGCACAGATACGCAGTATTTT CASSLEGASTDTQYF
TRBJ2-7 . TRBD2 TRBV7-2 TGTGCCAGCAGCTCCGCCGGGGGGATGGAGCAGTACTTC CASSSAGGMEQYF
TRBJ1-4 once . TRBV29-1 TGCAGCGTTGCCCACGGGCAAGGTGAAAAACTGTTTTTT CSVAHGQGEKLFF
TRBJ2-1 once TRBD1 TRBV27 TGTGCCAGCAGTCCCCTACGGCGACAGGGAAATGAGCAGTTCTTC CASSPLRRQGNEQFF
TRBJ2-2 few TRBD1 TRBV23-1 TGCGCCAGCAGTCAATCGCCGGACAGGGGGAACACCGGGGAGCTGTTTTTT CASSQSPDRGNTGELFF
TRBJ2-3 . TRBD2 TRBV4-1 TGCGCCAGCAAATTCCTAGCGGGGGGGAGAGATACGCAGTATTTT CASKFLAGGRDTQYF
TRBJ2-2 . . TRBV19 TGTGCCAGTAGTCCGACCGGGGAGCTGTTTTTT CASSPTGELFF
TRBJ2-3 . . TRBV7-3 TGTGCCAGCAGCTCTGGACGGGGGCGTAGTGATACGCAGTATTTT CASSSGRGRSDTQYF
TRBJ2-5 . . TRBV29-1 TGCAGCGTCAGGACCGGAGAGACCCAGTACTTC CSVRTGETQYF
TRBJ2-7 once . TRBV5-4 TGTGCCAGCAGCTTCAGTGTCTCCTACGAGCAGTACTTC CASSFSVSYEQYF
TRBJ1-6 once . TRBV30 TGTGCCTGGAGTGTTCCCCCCGCAAATTCACCCCTCCACTTT CAWSVPPANSPLHF
TRBJ2-3 few . TRBV5-1 TGCGCCAGCAGCTTGGAAGGAGATACGCAGTATTTT CASSLEGDTQYF
TRBJ2-7 . . TRBV29-1 TGCAGCGCCACTCAGACGGGGTCCGAGCAGTACTTC CSATQTGSEQYF
TRBJ2-6 . . TRBV19 TGTGCCAGTAGTTACGGGGCCCCTGGGGCCAACGTCCTGACTTTC CASSYGAPGANVLTF
TRBJ2-5 few . TRBV29-1 TGCAGCGTAGGGCCGCTGGAGACCCAGTACTTC CSVGPLETQYF
TRBJ2-1 . TRBD2 TRBV29-1 TGCAGCGTGGGACTAGCGGGCGAAGGGGAGCAGTTCTTC CSVGLAGEGEQFF